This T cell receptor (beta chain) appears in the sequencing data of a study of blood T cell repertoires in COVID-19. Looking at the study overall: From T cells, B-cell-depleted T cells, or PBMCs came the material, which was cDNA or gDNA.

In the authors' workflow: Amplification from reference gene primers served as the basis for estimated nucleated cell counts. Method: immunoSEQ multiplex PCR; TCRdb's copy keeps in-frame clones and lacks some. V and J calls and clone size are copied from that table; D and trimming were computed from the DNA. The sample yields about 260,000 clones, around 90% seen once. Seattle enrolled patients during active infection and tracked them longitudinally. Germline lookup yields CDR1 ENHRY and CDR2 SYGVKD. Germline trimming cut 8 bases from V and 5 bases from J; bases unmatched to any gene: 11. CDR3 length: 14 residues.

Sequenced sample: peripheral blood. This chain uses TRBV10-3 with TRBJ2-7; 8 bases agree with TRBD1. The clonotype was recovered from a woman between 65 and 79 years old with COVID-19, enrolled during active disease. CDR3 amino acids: CAISGGAGSDEQYF. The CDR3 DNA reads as TGTGCCATCTCAGGGGGCGCAGGGTCGGACGAGCAGTACTTC.